The clone carrying this T cell receptor (beta chain) was seen more than once but under ten times. The protocol was immunoSEQ multiplex PCR, while the TCRdb copy is restricted to in-frame clones and leaves out a portion. The sample yields approximately 290,000 clones, 70% to 85% seen once. This sample was taken from a study of blood T cell repertoires in COVID-19. The overall study: T cells, B-cell-depleted T cells, or PBMCs provided the cDNA or gDNA that served as material.

Trimming took 3 bases from V and 5 from J; bases not matched to a gene: 3. In germline, CDR1 is LNHDA, CDR2 SQIVND (reference sequence). The CDR3 has 14 amino acids. Followed over time, Seattle patients had been enrolled while infection was active. The sequence came from a human donor with COVID-19, enrolled during active disease. The donor label of this sample is uncertain. The genes are TRBV19 and TRBJ2-2; 7 bases line up with TRBD2. The specimen sequenced was peripheral blood. DNA of the CDR3: TGTGCCAGTAGTATTGGTAGCGGGACCGGGGAGCTGTTTTTT. Translating it yields CASSIGSGTGELFF. Supplemented by reference TRBV19 and TRBJ2-2, the full variable domain reads DGGITQSPKYLFRKEGQNVTLSCEQNLNHDAMYWYRQDPGQGLRLIYYSQIVNDFQKGDIAEGYSVSREKKESFPLTVTSAQKNPTAFYLCASSIGSGTGELFFGEGSRLTVL.